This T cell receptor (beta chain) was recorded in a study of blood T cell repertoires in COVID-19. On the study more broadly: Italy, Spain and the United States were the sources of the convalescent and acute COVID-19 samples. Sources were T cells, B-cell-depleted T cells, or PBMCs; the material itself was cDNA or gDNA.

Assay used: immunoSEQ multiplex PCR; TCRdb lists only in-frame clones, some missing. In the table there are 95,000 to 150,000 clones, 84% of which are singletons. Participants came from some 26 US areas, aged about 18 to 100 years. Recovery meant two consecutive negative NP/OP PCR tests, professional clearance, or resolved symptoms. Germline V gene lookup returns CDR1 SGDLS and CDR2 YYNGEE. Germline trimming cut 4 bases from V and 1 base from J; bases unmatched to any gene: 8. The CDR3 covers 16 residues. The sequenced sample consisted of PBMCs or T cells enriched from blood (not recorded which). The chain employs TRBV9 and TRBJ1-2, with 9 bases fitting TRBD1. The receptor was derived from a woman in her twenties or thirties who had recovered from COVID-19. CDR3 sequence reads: CASSKATGGINYGYTF. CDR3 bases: TGTGCCAGCAGCAAAGCGACAGGGGGAATTAACTATGGCTACACCTTC.